This is a list of T cell receptor beta chains from one sample in a study of shared clonotypes between healthy human individuals. Libraries were prepared by immunoSEQ multiplex PCR; TCRdb keeps only in-frame clonotypes and omits some of them. The data show over 2,000,000 clones, just under 95% seen once. The sequenced sample was naive CD8+ T cells from PBMCs. These receptor sequences come from a man younger than 30 in good health. Some clones in this sample may be carry-over from other donors' samples. Each CDR3 is given with its conserved first and last residue. D genes are given only for firm matches. A clone size is listed for some rows: how often the clone was seen (once, few, many), or a class if it is expanded.

>NA|TRBJ2-1|NA|TRBV28
TGTGCCAGCAGTTTAGGTAGCTCCTACAATGAGCAGTTCTTC
CASSLGSSYNEQFF
>NA|TRBJ1-5|NA|TRBV7-9
TGTGCCAGCAGCTTAGCGGGGAATAGGCGGGAGATGCCCCAGCATTTT
CASSLAGNRREMPQHF
>NA|TRBJ2-1|NA|TRBV7-9
TGTGCCACCTGGACTGCCGTCTACAATGAGCAGTTCTTC
CATWTAVYNEQFF
>NA|TRBJ2-7|TRBD2|TRBV10-3
TGTGCCATCAGTGGGGGAGGGATCAACGAGCAGTACTTC
CAISGGGINEQYF
>NA|TRBJ2-7|TRBD1|TRBV30
TGTGCCTGGACTGGACTTCGGGGACAGGGGGTTTTCTCCGAGCAGTACTTC
CAWTGLRGQGVFSEQYF
>NA|TRBJ2-7|NA|TRBV28
TGTGCCATCGGATGGAGGGCCGGCGAGCAGTACTTC
CAIGWRAGEQYF
>NA|TRBJ1-4|TRBD1|TRBV27
TGTGCCAGCAGTCTCGACAGGGGTCCGCTTGAAAAACTGTTTTTT
CASSLDRGPLEKLFF
>NA|TRBJ1-1|NA|TRBV5-6
TGTGCCAGCAGCCGGGGTTACGACACTGAAGCTTTCTTT
CASSRGYDTEAFF
>NA|TRBJ1-1|TRBD1|TRBV29-1
TGCAGCGCCCTTGGACAGGGGGCCCAGGCTTTCTTT
CSALGQGAQAFF
>NA|TRBJ2-7|NA|TRBV4-3
TGCGCCAGCAGCCAAGCGAGGGTTAGCTCCTACGAGCAGTACTTC
CASSQARVSSYEQYF
>NA|TRBJ2-7|NA|TRBV29-1
TGCAGCGTTGAAACGCGGACCTACGAGCAGTACTTC
CSVETRTYEQYF
>NA|TRBJ2-1|NA|TRBV7-9
TGTGCCAGCAGCTTTTTTGTACAGGGAAATGAGCAGTTCTTC
CASSFFVQGNEQFF
>NA|TRBJ2-1|TRBD2|TRBV28
TGTGCCAGCAGTTCCCCTCGACTAGCGGTCAATGAGCAGTTCTTC
CASSSPRLAVNEQFF
>NA|TRBJ2-7|TRBD1|TRBV11-2
TGTGCCAGCAGCCAAACCGGGACAGGGTACGAGCAGTACTTC
CASSQTGTGYEQYF
>NA|TRBJ2-1|TRBD1|TRBV5-1
TGCGCCAGCAGCTTACCACAACGGACAGGGTTCAATGAGCAGTTCTTC
CASSLPQRTGFNEQFF
>few|TRBJ2-7|TRBD2|TRBV27
TGTGCCAGCCGCTCACTAGCGCTCTACGAGCAGTACTTC
CASRSLALYEQYF
>NA|TRBJ2-7|NA|TRBV19
TGTGCCAGTAGTCCTAAGGGGGCCTACGAGCAGTACTTC
CASSPKGAYEQYF
>once|TRBJ2-1|NA|TRBV7-9
TGTGCCAGCAGCTTAGCTTTTATGAGAGGGGATTACAATGAGCAGTTCTTC
CASSLAFMRGDYNEQFF
>NA|TRBJ2-1|TRBD2|TRBV5-8
TGTGCCAGCAGCTTGGCGGTAGCGGGAGGGACTTATGACAATGAGCAGTTCTTC
CASSLAVAGGTYDNEQFF
>NA|TRBJ2-7|TRBD1|TRBV27
TGTGCCAGCAGTTTATCTACGGGACAGACTTACGAGCAGTACTTC
CASSLSTGQTYEQYF
>NA|TRBJ2-2|NA|TRBV19
TGTGCCAGTAGTCCTACAGTGGCGAACACCGGGGAGCTGTTTTTT
CASSPTVANTGELFF
>NA|TRBJ2-7|NA|TRBV28
TGTGCCAGCAGTTGGGGCCCGGAGCTGTACGAGCAGTACTTC
CASSWGPELYEQYF
>NA|TRBJ2-5|NA|TRBV6-5
TGTGCCAGCAGTTACTCCGGAGGTATCGGGGAGACCCAGTACTTC
CASSYSGGIGETQYF
>NA|TRBJ2-3|NA|TRBV7-9
TGTGCCAGCAGCTCATCGGCTTATACGCAGTATTTT
CASSSSAYTQYF
>NA|TRBJ2-7|TRBD2|TRBV7-2
TGTGCCAGCAGCTTAATCAGCGGGGCCGAGCAGTACTTC
CASSLISGAEQYF
>NA|TRBJ2-7|NA|TRBV21-1
TGTGCCAGCAGCAAAGGTCCGATCTACGAGCAGTACTTC
CASSKGPIYEQYF
>NA|TRBJ2-1|NA|TRBV27
TGTGCCAGCAGTTCCAGAACAGGGTCCTACAATGAGCAGTTCTTC
CASSSRTGSYNEQFF
>once|TRBJ2-1|TRBD2|TRBV19
TGTGCCAGTAGAACCTCTAGCGGGAGTCTGGATGAGCAGTTCTTC
CASRTSSGSLDEQFF